This T cell receptor (beta chain) was retrieved from a study of shared clonotypes between healthy human individuals. There are 14 residues in the CDR3. The ends lost 3 bases at V and 5 bases at J; junction bases unmatched: 6. Per germline, CDR1 MNHNS and CDR2 SASEGT. Sequencing used immunoSEQ multiplex PCR; TCRdb keeps in-frame clones, though not all of them. The profile shows 550,000 to 800,000 clones, roughly 70% of them singletons. Donation came from healthy HIV-negative adults that had no recent acute infections or vaccinations. The chain employs TRBV6-1 and TRBJ2-7; TRBD1 matches at 8 bases. The source is a woman aged 30 to 39 in good health. Sample: memory CD4+ T cells sorted from blood. Subset meaning: CD45RA-negative fraction. The CDR3 sequence is CASSDRGRNDEQYF. DNA for the CDR3: TGTGCCAGCAGTGACAGGGGGCGAAACGACGAGCAGTACTTC.